This T cell receptor beta chain derives from a study of CD8+CD57+ T cells in acquired aplastic anemia. Across the study: CD4+ cells from healthy donors averaged about 10.8 million reads.

The V gene's germline CDR1 is KGHSH and CDR2 LQKENI. The V and J ends lost 6 bases and 1 base respectively, with 16 bases between them. The CDR3 covers 17 residues. The template for TCR beta VDJ and CDR3 sequence profiling was genomic DNA. TCRdb reanalysed the reads using MiXCR and keeps one entry per CDR3 protein. The sample records about 150,000 distinct CDR3 sequences, roughly two fifths being singletons. The material sequenced was sorted CD4+, CD8+, or CD8+CD57+ T cells (not recorded which) from PBMCs. The chain is built from TRBV18 and TRBJ2-6; D may be TRBD2 (6 bases). The source of this sequence is a human donor in good health, serving as a control. CDR3 sequence reads: CASSPGLLGSGANVLTF. The CDR3 DNA reads as TGTGCCAGCTCCCCGGGACTCCTCGGGTCTGGGGCCAACGTCCTGACTTTC.